This is a list of T cell receptor beta chains from one sample in a study of blood T cell repertoires in COVID-19. Data came from immunoSEQ multiplex PCR; TCRdb stores just in-frame clones and leaves some out. The sample shows about 230,000 clones, about 85% of them seen only once. The sequenced sample consisted of peripheral blood. These receptors were obtained from a woman aged 80 or over with active or convalescent COVID-19. Each CDR3 is given with its conserved first and last residue. A D gene is named only where the DNA matches it firmly. Clone size is stated in some rows and not others, as once, few, many or a class when expanded.

>few|NA|TRBJ1-6|TRBV30
TGTGCCTGGAGTGTTGCGGGGCAGGGCAAATCACCCCTCCACTTT
CAWSVAGQGKSPLHF
>NA|NA|TRBJ2-2|TRBV3-1/TRBV3-2
TGTGCCAGCAGCCAAACTGAGTCCGCGGAGCTGTTTTTT
CASSQTESAELFF
>NA|TRBD1|TRBJ1-2|TRBV7-2
TGTACCAGCAGTAATCCCGGGACAGAAGGCTACACCTTC
CTSSNPGTEGYTF
>NA|TRBD1|TRBJ2-2|TRBV6-2/TRBV6-3
TGTGCCAGCAGTTCTCCGGGACAGGGGTCCGGGGAGCTGTTTTTT
CASSSPGQGSGELFF
>NA|TRBD2|TRBJ2-1|TRBV5-1
TGCGCCAGCAGCTTAACGGGAGGGCCGGGCAATGAGCAGTTCTTC
CASSLTGGPGNEQFF
>NA|NA|TRBJ2-7|TRBV6-5
TGTGCCAGCAAAGCAGGGCCGAACTACGAGCAGTACTTC
CASKAGPNYEQYF
>once|TRBD1|TRBJ2-5|TRBV29-1
TGCAGCGTTGAAGATGAAGGACAGGTGCAACAAGAGACCCAGTACTTC
CSVEDEGQVQQETQYF
>NA|NA|TRBJ2-5|TRBV25-1
TGTGCCAGCAGTGCGTATCAGATGTACCAAGAGACCCAGTACTTC
CASSAYQMYQETQYF
>few|NA|TRBJ2-7|TRBV7-9
TGTGCCAGCAGCCTAGGACAGCAGTACGAGCAGTACTTC
CASSLGQQYEQYF
>NA|NA|TRBJ2-3|TRBV5-4
TGTGCCAGCAGCTCGCCTATGGGACATCAAAGCACAGATACGCAGTATTTT
CASSSPMGHQSTDTQYF
>NA|TRBD1|TRBJ1-2|TRBV7-2
TGTGCCAGCAGCTCTCCTACTGGGGAGCAGGGGGGAAACTATGGCTACACCTTC
CASSSPTGEQGGNYGYTF
>NA|NA|TRBJ1-4|TRBV19
TGTGCCAGTAGTATGTACGGGATACGAACCACAACTAATGAAAAACTGTTTTTT
CASSMYGIRTTTNEKLFF
>NA|NA|TRBJ1-2|TRBV5-4
TGTGCCAGCAGTGGCCGGGGACTGGGTGGCTACACCTTC
CASSGRGLGGYTF
>NA|NA|TRBJ1-1|TRBV7-9
TGTGCCAGCAGCTTAGGAGGGGGTGATGAAGCTTTCTTT
CASSLGGGDEAFF
>NA|NA|TRBJ1-5|TRBV21-1
TGTGCCAGCAGCAAAGACCGCCGGACACGCGCCGGTTCACTGTGTAGCAATCAGCCCCAGCATTTT
CASSKDRRTRAGSLCSNQPQHF
>NA|TRBD1|TRBJ2-7|TRBV27
TGTGCCAGCAATGAATTCGGGACAGGGGGTCCCGAGCAGTACTTC
CASNEFGTGGPEQYF
>NA|NA|TRBJ1-6|TRBV21-1
TGTGCCAGCAGCAAAGTGGGGGGTTGTGTGCATTCACCCCTCCACTTT
CASSKVGGCVHSPLHF